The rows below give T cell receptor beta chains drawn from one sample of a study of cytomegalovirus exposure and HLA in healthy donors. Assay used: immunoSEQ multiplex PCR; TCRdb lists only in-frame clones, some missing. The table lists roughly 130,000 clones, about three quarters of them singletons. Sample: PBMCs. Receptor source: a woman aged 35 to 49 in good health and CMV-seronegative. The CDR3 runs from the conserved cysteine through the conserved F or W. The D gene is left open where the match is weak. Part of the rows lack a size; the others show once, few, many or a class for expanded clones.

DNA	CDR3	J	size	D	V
TGTGCCAGCAGCCTTTACAGGGGTAGCGTGGACACTGAAGCTTTCTTT	CASSLYRGSVDTEAFF	TRBJ1-1	-	TRBD1	TRBV28
TGTGCCAGCAGCCCCCTCTTAGCGGGGTCCACAGATACGCAGTATTTT	CASSPLLAGSTDTQYF	TRBJ2-3	once	TRBD2	TRBV7-6
TGTGCCAGCAGTTACCTCGGAAGGGAGAGGGAAAAACTGTTTTTT	CASSYLGREREKLFF	TRBJ1-4	-	-	TRBV6-7
TGTGCCAGCAGCTCAAACTTACGGACAGTCACAGATACGCAGTATTTT	CASSSNLRTVTDTQYF	TRBJ2-3	-	-	TRBV27
TGTGCCAGCAGCCTCCCAGGTGGACGGGGTATCAATACGCAGTATTTT	CASSLPGGRGINTQYF	TRBJ2-3	-	-	TRBV9
TGTGCCAGCAGCCTCGGGGGAAGGCCCCAGCATTTT	CASSLGGRPQHF	TRBJ1-5	-	-	TRBV7-9
TGTGCCCTGGAACGGGGGGCTAGCACAGATACGCAGTATTTT	CALERGASTDTQYF	TRBJ2-3	once	-	TRBV7-9
TGTGCCAGCAGTTTACCCGGGACAGCGAACACCGGGGAGCTGTTTTTT	CASSLPGTANTGELFF	TRBJ2-2	-	TRBD1	TRBV27
TGTGCCAGCAGCGTAGAGGCAGGGGTGAACACTGAAGCTTTCTTT	CASSVEAGVNTEAFF	TRBJ1-1	-	-	TRBV9
TGTGCCAGCTCACCACAAGAACAGGGGGAGAGCGACGAGCAGTACTTC	CASSPQEQGESDEQYF	TRBJ2-7	-	TRBD1	TRBV18
TGCGCCAGCAGCCAAGAACAGGGAAATTCACCCCTCCACTTT	CASSQEQGNSPLHF	TRBJ1-6	-	-	TRBV4-3
TGTGCCAGCAGCTTAACTAAAGGGAGTCGCGCTTTCTTT	CASSLTKGSRAFF	TRBJ1-1	-	-	TRBV7-2
TGCGCCAGCAGCACCGACAGGGTGGGCAACACTGAAGCTTTCTTT	CASSTDRVGNTEAFF	TRBJ1-1	-	TRBD1	TRBV5-1
TGTGCCAGCAGCCAAGATTTAGGGACAGGGTACAATGAGCAGTTCTTC	CASSQDLGTGYNEQFF	TRBJ2-1	-	TRBD1	TRBV4-2
TGTGCCAGCAGTGCCCCCGGGACAGGGAGAGGAAAGAATTCACCCCTCCACTTT	CASSAPGTGRGKNSPLHF	TRBJ1-6	-	TRBD1	TRBV6-1
TGTGCCAGCAGCGTAGCGGCTAGCCACTACAATGAGCAGTTCTTC	CASSVAASHYNEQFF	TRBJ2-1	-	-	TRBV9
TGTGCCAGTCTAGTGTCGTCAGGGGCGCAAGCTTTCTTT	CASLVSSGAQAFF	TRBJ1-1	-	-	TRBV19
TGCAGCGGCGTTGTGAAAGAGCAGTTCTTC	CSGVVKEQFF	TRBJ2-1	-	-	TRBV29-1
TGTGCCACCAGCAGAGATAGGGGACAGGGGATGAACACTGAAGCTTTCTTT	CATSRDRGQGMNTEAFF	TRBJ1-1	-	TRBD1	TRBV15
TGTGCCAGCAGTTTCCGCGCAGGGTCTAATGAAAAACTGTTTTTT	CASSFRAGSNEKLFF	TRBJ1-4	once	-	TRBV28
TGCAGCGTTGAGGTAGGGGGCGGTTATGGCTACACCTTC	CSVEVGGGYGYTF	TRBJ1-2	-	TRBD1	TRBV29-1
TGTGCCAGCAGTCCTACTACAGGGTCAATATCCCTCATCTCTGGAAACACCATATATTTT	CASSPTTGSISLISGNTIYF	TRBJ1-3	-	-	TRBV28
TGTGCCAGCAGCGTACGCATCGACGGGACAGGGGGCAATCGTGGTGGCTACACCTTC	CASSVRIDGTGGNRGGYTF	TRBJ1-2	-	TRBD1	TRBV9
TGTGCCAGCAGTTTTTACTATGAGCAGTTCTTC	CASSFYYEQFF	TRBJ2-1	-	-	TRBV28
TGTGCCAGCAGTCGACAGGGGCAACTAATTAACTATGGCTACACCTTC	CASSRQGQLINYGYTF	TRBJ1-2	-	TRBD1	TRBV2
TGTGCCAGCAGCTTGACACAAGGGAACACTGAAGCTTTCTTT	CASSLTQGNTEAFF	TRBJ1-1	once	-	TRBV7-2
TGTGCCAGCAGCGGGAGGGGGGTCGGGGCTAATGAAAAACTGTTTTTT	CASSGRGVGANEKLFF	TRBJ1-4	-	-	TRBV2
TGCGCCAGCAGCTTTTCTTCGTTTTCGGGACAGGGTTACACTGAAGCTTTCTTT	CASSFSSFSGQGYTEAFF	TRBJ1-1	-	TRBD1	TRBV5-1
TGTGCCAGCAGTTCCCCGGACAGGGAGAACACTGAAGCTTTCTTT	CASSSPDRENTEAFF	TRBJ1-1	-	TRBD1	TRBV7-2
TGTGCCATCAATCCAGGGGGTAACTATGGCTACACCTTC	CAINPGGNYGYTF	TRBJ1-2	-	TRBD1	TRBV10-3
TGCGCCAGCAGCCTGGGACAGCCCCCCGACGGCACAGATACGCAGTATTTT	CASSLGQPPDGTDTQYF	TRBJ2-3	-	TRBD1	TRBV5-1
TGTGCCAGCAAGGGGGGGGGTGATGAGCAGTTCTTC	CASKGGGDEQFF	TRBJ2-1	-	-	TRBV2
TGTGCCAGCAGTCGCACGGGTAGCACTGAAGCTTTCTTT	CASSRTGSTEAFF	TRBJ1-1	-	-	TRBV6-5
TGTGCCAGTAGTATAGATGGGGCGGGGGCAAGCACAGATACGCAGTATTTT	CASSIDGAGASTDTQYF	TRBJ2-3	-	-	TRBV19
TGTGCCAGCAGCCCAAGAGGGGGGAACACTGAAGCTTTCTTT	CASSPRGGNTEAFF	TRBJ1-1	once	-	TRBV7-2